This TCR beta chain was found in a study of blood T cells in healthy people across ages. A second roughly 6 to 11 cycle PCR used barcoded and J-beta primers. A single record per CDR3 protein comes from TCRdb applying MiXCR to the 5' RACE reads. Altogether around 1.5 million distinct CDR3 sequences are present, about 43% being singletons, with the ten largest covering roughly 7.7%. The germline V and J ends were trimmed by 5 bases and 4 bases, with 11 bases remaining between them. The CDR3 length is 13 residues. Germline-derived CDR1 and CDR2 are LGHNA and YNFKEQ. This clonotype came up once. This sequence originates from a woman aged 18-35 years in good health. This chain uses TRBV4-2 with TRBJ2-5, with D uncertain. The source material was blood. CDR3 nucleotide sequence: TGTGCCAGCAGCACCGACCCGCTAGAGACCCAGTACTTC. Residues: CASSTDPLETQYF.